This section outlines one T cell receptor beta chain sequence together with its context. Its specificity is unknown. This entry is derived from a study of cytomegalovirus exposure and HLA in healthy donors. Whole-study results and caveats: In a later analysis, TCR beta V- and J-gene trimming showed a link to a missense DCLRE1C variant. Presence/absence analysis assumed near-uniform sequencing depth across donors. In an earlier analysis, about 87% or about 30%: the productive usage of most TCR beta V segments.

Germline loops: CDR1 SGHNT, CDR2 YENEEA. The J segment lost 3 bases and the V segment lost 2 bases, leaving 4 bases of the junction unmatched. The CDR3 spans 15 residues. At the time of sampling, donors were nominally healthy, though unrecorded immune exposures were likely. The PCR had 60 Vbeta and 13 Jbeta primers. The repertoire was sequenced with immunoSEQ multiplex PCR; TCRdb's copy has only in-frame clones and lacks some. In the table there are tens of thousands of clones, under 90% of which are singletons. This rearrangement joins TRBV11-3 to TRBJ2-1, with 7 nucleotides matching TRBD2. The origin of this receptor is a man between 45 and 60 years old in good health and CMV-seropositive. The specimen was PBMCs. CDR3 sequence reads: CASSLRSGVYNEQFF. CDR3 DNA sequence: TGTGCCAGCAGCTTAAGGAGCGGGGTCTACAATGAGCAGTTCTTC.